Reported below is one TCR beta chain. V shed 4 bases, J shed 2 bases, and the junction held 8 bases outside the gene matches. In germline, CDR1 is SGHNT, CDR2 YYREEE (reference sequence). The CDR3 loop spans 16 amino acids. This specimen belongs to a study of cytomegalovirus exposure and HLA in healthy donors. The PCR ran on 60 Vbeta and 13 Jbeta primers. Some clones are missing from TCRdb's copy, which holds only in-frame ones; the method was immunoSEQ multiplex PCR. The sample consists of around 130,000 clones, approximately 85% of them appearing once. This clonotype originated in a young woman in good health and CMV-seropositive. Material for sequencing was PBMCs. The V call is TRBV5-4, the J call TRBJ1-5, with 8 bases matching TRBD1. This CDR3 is CASSIRGQGGNQPQHF. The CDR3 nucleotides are TGTGCCAGCAGCATCCGAGGACAGGGCGGCAATCAGCCCCAGCATTTT.